Listed here are 29 T cell receptor beta chains from one sample, sequenced in a study of blood T cell repertoires in COVID-19. Sequencing was performed with immunoSEQ multiplex PCR; in TCRdb, only in-frame clones are kept and a portion is missing. The sample lists about 49,000 clones, about nine tenths seen once, with around 2.2% in the top ten. The sample taken for sequencing was peripheral blood. The receptors stem from a woman aged 80 or over with COVID-19, enrolled during active disease.

J is TRBJ2-3 and V is TRBV20-1, with 10 bases lining up with TRBD2. The CDR3 has 15 amino acids. V gave up 3 bases and J gave up 1 base; unmatched junction bases: 4. Germline CDR1 is DFQATT and CDR2 is SNEGSKA (reference sequence). The CDR3 nucleotides are TGCAGTGCTAGTCCCGGGACTAGCGGCACAGATACGCAGTATTTT. This translates into CSASPGTSGTDTQYF.

This clone showed up just a few times. The chain joins TRBV5-6 to TRBJ1-1; TRBD1 aligns across 8 bases. The CDR3 length is 14 residues. In germline, CDR1 is SGHDT, CDR2 YYEEEE. The V and J ends lost 3 bases and 5 bases, in that order; junction bases with no gene match: 6. The CDR3 is CASSYTGGWTEAFF. Written as DNA, the CDR3 is TGTGCCAGCAGCTATACAGGGGGATGGACTGAAGCTTTCTTT.

The chain joins TRBV18 to TRBJ2-4; a weak D match, TRBD2 (7 bases). Germline CDR1 and CDR2: KGHSH and LQKENI. The CDR3 runs to 15 residues. V was shortened by 0 bases and J by 6 bases, with 12 bases between the two germline ends. Written as DNA, the CDR3 is TGTGCCAGCTCACCACCGGGGGGGCGAGGAAACATTCAGTACTTC. It encodes CASSPPGGRGNIQYF.

The CDR3 sequence is CATSDRPIAKNIQYF. The CDR3 bases are TGTGCCACATCGGACAGGCCGATAGCCAAAAACATTCAGTACTTC. V gene TRBV19 combines with J gene TRBJ2-4; TRBD1 aligns across 7 bases. This CDR3 comprises 15 residues. Per the germline V gene, CDR1 is LNHDA and CDR2 is SQIVND (reference sequence). Losses at the gene ends were 10 bases for V and 0 bases for J; bases not matched to a gene: 9. Filled out from reference TRBV19 and TRBJ2-4, the complete variable domain reads DGGITQSPKYLFRKEGQNVTLSCEQNLNHDAMYWYRQDPGQGLRLIYYSQIVNDFQKGDIAEGYSVSREKKESFPLTVTSAQKNPTAFYLCATSDRPIAKNIQYFGAGTRLSVL.

The CDR3, as DNA: TGTGCCAGCTCACCTCCCTCAGGGTCCAGAAACACCATATATTTT. Translated, it gives CASSPPSGSRNTIYF. The rearrangement joins TRBV18 to TRBJ1-3; D perhaps matches TRBD1 (5 bases). The CDR3 contains 15 residues. In germline, CDR1 is KGHSH, CDR2 LQKENI. The V end lost 3 bases, the J end lost 5 bases, and 14 bases lay between the germline ends.

The chain recombines TRBV27 with TRBJ1-6; possibly TRBD1 for D (6 bases). Germline V gene sequence: CDR1 MNHEY, CDR2 SMNVEV (reference sequence). The CDR3 spans 17 residues. V was pared by 6 bases and J by 0 bases, with 15 bases between. Here the CDR3 reads CASSSSARGSYNSPLHF. In DNA form, the CDR3 reads TGTGCCAGCAGCTCATCGGCCAGGGGCTCCTATAATTCACCCCTCCACTTT.

The rearrangement links TRBV18 to TRBJ2-1; 7 bases align to TRBD1. The CDR3 has 14 amino acids. CDR1 is KGHSH and CDR2 is LQKENI in the germline V gene. Trimming at V came to 4 bases and at J to 3 bases, leaving 3 bases not matched to a gene. The CDR3 DNA sequence: TGTGCCAGCTCACTCGGGACAGTCTACAATGAGCAGTTCTTC. This sequence encodes CASSLGTVYNEQFF.

The chain joins TRBV15 to TRBJ2-7; 13 positions match TRBD2. The CDR3 is made up of 15 amino acids. Germline V gives CDR1 LNHNV, CDR2 YYDKDF (reference sequence). The trim removed 4 bases at V and 7 bases at J, leaving 7 bases unmatched. DNA of the CDR3: TGTGCCACCAGCACCCGGACTAGCGGGAGAGAAGAGCAGTACTTC. Residues: CATSTRTSGREEQYF.

This sequence joins TRBV5-6 and TRBJ2-7; TRBD2 might be the D (6 bases). Germline CDR1 reads SGHDT; CDR2 reads YYEEEE. V lost 2 bases, J lost 4 bases, and 10 bases lay in between. CDR3 length: 13 amino acids. The CDR3 is CASSFGTLYEQYF. The DNA of the CDR3 is TGTGCCAGCAGCTTTGGGACTTTATACGAGCAGTACTTC.

The genes are TRBV9 and TRBJ2-7; 7 nucleotides line up with TRBD1. J gave up 5 bases and V 0 bases, and 5 bases lay outside the gene matches. CDR1 is SGDLS, CDR2 YYNGEE, per germline. CDR3 size: 14 residues. The CDR3 loop is CASSVVPQGDEQYF. The CDR3 nucleotides read TGTGCCAGCAGCGTAGTCCCCCAGGGGGACGAGCAGTACTTC.

This clone showed up just once. The chain carries TRBV3-1 (or the pseudogene TRBV3-2) and TRBJ1-2; D remains unclear. The CDR3 is 16 amino acids. Germline CDR1 reads LGHDT; CDR2 reads YNNKEL (reference sequence). V lost 2 bases to trimming and J lost 6 bases, with 19 bases between them. The CDR3 region has the DNA TGTGCCAGCAGCCAAAGGTACTCGGCGGGTTGGAATGGCTACACCTTC. Translating gives CASSQRYSAGWNGYTF.

V gene TRBV27 combines with J gene TRBJ1-2, with D tentatively TRBD1 (6 bases). Germline-derived CDR1 and CDR2 are MNHEY and SMNVEV (reference sequence). V was cut by 5 bases and J by 2 bases, with 9 bases left in between. This CDR3 has 13 residues. This CDR3 reads CASSLQGNYGYTF. CDR3 DNA: TGTGCCAGCAGTCTCCAGGGGAACTATGGCTACACCTTC.

This chain joins TRBV7-9 and TRBJ1-6; D remains unclear. The ends were cut back, 2 bases at V and 5 bases at J, with 4 bases in the middle. The germline V gene has CDR1 SEHNR and CDR2 FQNEAQ (reference sequence). The CDR3 runs 13 residues. The DNA of the CDR3 is TGTGCCAGCAGCTTAACGGATAATTCACCCCTCCACTTT. It is translated as CASSLTDNSPLHF.

The rearrangement joins TRBV6-2 or TRBV6-3 to TRBJ1-2; 7 bases are shared with TRBD1. V trimming: 4 bases; J trimming: 2 bases; junction bases outside the gene matches: 10. The germline gives CDR1 MNHEY, CDR2 SVGEGT. There are 16 residues in the CDR3. Here the CDR3 DNA reads TGTGCCAGCAGTTCCTCAGCAGGGGGTGTAAACTATGGCTACACCTTC. This encodes CASSSSAGGVNYGYTF.

The count of this clone is one. This chain uses TRBV5-5 with TRBJ1-6; TRBD1 matches at 9 bases. CDR1 is SGHKS, CDR2 YYEKEE, per germline (reference sequence). This CDR3 is built from 19 residues. The J segment lost 10 bases and the V segment lost 2 bases, leaving 19 bases of the junction unmatched. Written as DNA, the CDR3 is TGTGCCAGCAGCTTCCTTGCAGGGACAGGGTTTTCTGGTGGGTCACCCCTCCACTTT. Amino acid sequence: CASSFLAGTGFSGGSPLHF.

The chain links TRBV6-5 to TRBJ1-2, with 9 bases fitting TRBD1. The CDR3 runs 15 residues. Germline values: CDR1 MNHEY, CDR2 SVGAGI. J gave up 6 bases and V 5 bases, and 10 bases lay outside the gene matches. This CDR3 is CASSKWGQGSHGYTF. Written as DNA, the CDR3 is TGTGCCAGCAGTAAATGGGGACAGGGAAGCCATGGCTACACCTTC.

This chain uses TRBV6-5 with TRBJ2-3, with D unclear. V lost 3 bases, J lost 5 bases, and 6 bases lay in between. Germline values: CDR1 MNHEY, CDR2 SVGAGI. This CDR3 is 12 amino acids long. The chain's CDR3 is CASSYSRDTQYF. CDR3 nucleotides: TGTGCCAGCAGTTATAGTAGAGATACGCAGTATTTT.

Only a few counts were recorded for this clone. This chain connects TRBV28 to TRBJ1-2; a possible D gene is TRBD1 (6 bases). The CDR3 totals 21 residues. Per the germline V gene, CDR1 is MDHEN and CDR2 is SYDVKM. The V end lost 6 bases, the J end lost 0 bases, and 32 bases lay between the germline ends. The CDR3 spells CASSQTFSKVETGQPNYGYTF. For the CDR3, the DNA is TGTGCCAGCAGCCAGACTTTCTCCAAGGTCGAGACGGGACAACCTAACTATGGCTACACCTTC.

The chain is built from TRBV4-2 and TRBJ1-4, with unresolved D. CDR3 length: 14 amino acids. CDR1 and CDR2 (germline): LGHNA, YNFKEQ. Trimming removed 1 base at V and 4 bases at J, with 7 bases between. The CDR3: CASSQGANNEKLFF. The DNA for the CDR3 is TGTGCCAGCAGCCAAGGTGCGAATAATGAAAAACTGTTTTTT.

The chain carries TRBV7-9 and TRBJ1-4; perhaps TRBD1 as D (5 bases). V lost 3 bases to trimming and J lost 0 bases, with 11 bases between them. Germline V gene data show CDR1 as SEHNR and CDR2 as FQNEAQ (reference sequence). The CDR3 has 16 amino acids. The CDR3 protein is CASSLAAGTTNEKLFF. CDR3 DNA: TGTGCCAGCAGCTTGGCCGCAGGGACAACTAATGAAAAACTGTTTTTT.

The rearrangement uses TRBV18 and TRBJ1-2; a possible D gene is TRBD1 (5 bases). CDR1 and CDR2 from the germline V gene are KGHSH and LQKENI. CDR3 length: 14 amino acids. Trimming removed 3 bases at V and 4 bases at J, with 12 bases between. CDR3 DNA sequence: TGTGCCAGCTCACCGTCTGAAGGGGTCTATGGCTACACCTTC. It is translated as CASSPSEGVYGYTF.

The CDR3 DNA is TGTGCCAGCAGCTTTACGAGGAGGGGGCAGAGGACTGAAGCTTTCTTT. Protein: CASSFTRRGQRTEAFF. V gene TRBV11-1 combines with J gene TRBJ1-1; 7 positions agree with TRBD1. CDR1 is SGHAT and CDR2 is FQDESV in the germline V gene (reference sequence). J was trimmed by 5 bases and V by 3 bases; bases with no gene match: 12. CDR3 length equals 16 residues. The full variable domain, in which reference TRBV11-1 and TRBJ1-1 provide the parts outside the CDR3, is EAEVAQSPRYKITEKSQAVAFWCDPISGHATLYWYRQILGQGPELLVQFQDESVVDDSQLPKDRFSAERLKGVDSTLKIQPAELGDSAMYLCASSFTRRGQRTEAFFGQGTRLTVV.

The rearrangement uses TRBV7-9 and TRBJ2-3; D is perhaps TRBD2 (6 bases). Germline V gives CDR1 SEHNR, CDR2 FQNEAQ (reference sequence). Trimming took off 5 bases at V and 0 bases at J, with 15 bases between the two ends. The CDR3 spans 16 residues. This CDR3 is CASSMTSGTSTDTQYF. CDR3 coding DNA: TGTGCCAGCAGCATGACTAGTGGGACGAGCACAGATACGCAGTATTTT.

The chain has TRBV2 and TRBJ2-3, with 8 bases aligning to TRBD1. Germline assignment: CDR1 SNHLY and CDR2 FYNNEI. The CDR3 contains 14 residues. V shed 6 bases and J 2 bases; nucleotides not matched to a gene: 4. The CDR3 reads CASSPTGVTDTQYF. CDR3 bases: TGTGCCAGCAGCCCGACAGGGGTCACAGATACGCAGTATTTT.

This clone was observed a few times. The chain recombines TRBV2 with TRBJ2-1, with TRBD2 matching 8 bases. Germline loops: CDR1 SNHLY, CDR2 FYNNEI. The CDR3 spans 15 residues. V shed 5 bases, J shed 1 base, and the junction held 4 bases outside the gene matches. The CDR3 loop reads CASSRSGTSYNEQFF. DNA of the CDR3: TGTGCCAGCAGTCGTAGCGGGACGTCCTACAATGAGCAGTTCTTC.

The V and J genes are TRBV3-1 (or the pseudogene TRBV3-2) and TRBJ1-1; D unresolved. Trimming took off 4 bases at V and 7 bases at J, with 10 bases between the two ends. The CDR3 runs to 12 residues. CDR1 and CDR2 from the germline V gene are LGHDT and YNNKEL (reference sequence). The CDR3 bases are TGTGCCAGCAGCCGATCTGCGAGTGAAGCTTTCTTT. Its translation: CASSRSASEAFF.

The J gene is TRBJ1-2, the V gene TRBV2; perhaps TRBD1 as D (5 bases). Deletions cut 7 bases from V and 2 bases from J, with 14 bases between. In germline, CDR1 is SNHLY, CDR2 FYNNEI. CDR3 size: 14 residues. CDR3 DNA sequence: TGTGCCAGCACCTACAGGCTGTTGAACTATGGCTACACCTTC. Amino acid sequence: CASTYRLLNYGYTF. Using reference TRBV2 and TRBJ1-2 for the parts outside the CDR3, the full variable domain is EPEVTQTPSHQVTQMGQEVILRCVPISNHLYFYWYRQILGQKVEFLVSFYNNEISEKSEIFDDQFSVERPDGSNFTLKIRSTKLEDSAMYFCASTYRLLNYGYTFGSGTRLTVV.

The V call is TRBV28, the J call TRBJ1-2, with 8 positions matching TRBD1. Germline V gene data show CDR1 as MDHEN and CDR2 as SYDVKM. The CDR3 totals 17 residues. V trimming: 6 bases; J trimming: 6 bases; junction bases outside the gene matches: 18. CDR3 amino acids: CASSEPIKFRGQNGYTF. The CDR3 nucleotides read TGTGCCAGCAGCGAGCCTATAAAATTCAGGGGGCAGAATGGCTACACCTTC.

V and J are TRBV2 and TRBJ1-6; TRBD1 might be the D (6 bases). The CDR3 sequence is 14 residues long. Germline-derived CDR1 and CDR2 are SNHLY and FYNNEI. V was cut by 5 bases and J by 7 bases, with 12 bases left in between. The CDR3 reads CASSSDSPNSPLHF. CDR3 nucleotide sequence: TGTGCCAGCAGTTCGGACAGCCCGAATTCACCCCTCCACTTT.